Below are 17 T cell receptor beta chains sequenced from a single sample in a study of blood T cell repertoires in COVID-19. Generated by immunoSEQ multiplex PCR, the TCRdb table keeps only in-frame clones and is missing some. The table has over 100,000 clones, around nine tenths seen once. Sequencing was performed on peripheral blood. Every receptor here comes from a man aged 40-49 years with acute or convalescent COVID-19.

This clone has just a few counts. V and J are TRBV27 and TRBJ1-2, with a possible D match to TRBD1 (6 bases). The CDR3 consists of 11 residues. V was pared by 7 bases and J by 6 bases, with 9 bases between. Germline V lookup: CDR1 MNHEY, CDR2 SMNVEV (reference sequence). CDR3 DNA: TGTGCCAGCAAGGACAGCGATGGCTACACCTTC. Its translation is CASKDSDGYTF.

The J gene is TRBJ2-1, the V gene TRBV10-2; TRBD2 matches at 9 bases. This CDR3 has 17 residues. CDR1 is WSHSY, CDR2 SAAADI, per germline. The V and J ends lost 2 bases and 3 bases, in that order; junction bases with no gene match: 8. The CDR3, as DNA: TGCGCCAGCAGTGAGGGTAGAGCGGGGGGAATCTACAATGAGCAGTTCTTC. Translation gives CASSEGRAGGIYNEQFF.

The rearrangement joins TRBV5-6 to TRBJ2-7; TRBD2 matches 7 bases. CDR1 is SGHDT, CDR2 YYEEEE, per germline. The junction had 7 bases not matched to a gene; V was cut back by 4 bases and J by 3 bases. The CDR3 is made up of 14 amino acids. The CDR3, as DNA: TGTGCCAGCAGCCCGGCGGGAGAACACTACGAGCAGTACTTC. It translates to CASSPAGEHYEQYF.

This clone came up once. The rearrangement joins TRBV24-1 to TRBJ2-1, with 10 bases that match TRBD1. The CDR3 is made up of 15 amino acids. Germline CDR1 reads KGHDR; CDR2 reads SFDVKD. The trim removed 9 bases at V and 5 bases at J, leaving 9 bases unmatched. CDR3 bases: TGTGCCACCCGCCGAGGGGGACAGGGGAACAATGAGCAGTTCTTC. Translating gives CATRRGGQGNNEQFF.

This chain links TRBV28 with TRBJ1-2; D is undetermined. Germline CDR1 reads MDHEN; CDR2 reads SYDVKM. Between the trimmed V and J ends, which lost 1 base and 3 bases, there was a span of 3 bases. This CDR3 has 12 amino acids. The CDR3 DNA sequence: TGTGCCAGCAGTTTATCCGACTATGGCTACACCTTC. The encoded protein is CASSLSDYGYTF.

The chain has TRBV13 and TRBJ2-7; 15 bases line up with TRBD2. Germline assignment: CDR1 PRHDT and CDR2 FYEKMQ (reference sequence). The CDR3 extends over 17 amino acids. V was clipped by 0 bases and J by 3 bases; unmatched bases: 3. Here the CDR3 DNA reads TGTGCCAGCAGCTTAGGCGGACTAGCGGGAGGGAACTACGAGCAGTACTTC. It encodes CASSLGGLAGGNYEQYF.

V and J are TRBV6-5 and TRBJ1-2; D gene unclear. Trimming left V 6 bases short and J 5 bases short, with 16 bases between. This CDR3 region has 14 residues. The germline CDR1 and CDR2 sequences are MNHEY and SVGAGI. CDR3 sequence: CASSLAPTWYGYTF. CDR3 DNA sequence: TGTGCCAGCAGCCTCGCCCCTACTTGGTATGGCTACACCTTC.

The V gene is TRBV27, the J gene TRBJ2-1, with D perhaps matching TRBD1 (5 bases). The CDR3 has 14 residues. CDR1 and CDR2 from the germline V gene are MNHEY and SMNVEV (reference sequence). Trimming took 6 bases from V and 9 from J, leaving 18 bases between them. Here the CDR3 DNA reads TGTGCCAGCAGCCCCTCTAGGGGTTTGAGTGAGCAGTTCTTC. This encodes CASSPSRGLSEQFF.

Only one count was recorded for this clone. The chain is built from TRBV9 and TRBJ1-3; TRBD1 might be the D (5 bases). The CDR3 covers 16 residues. CDR1 and CDR2 from the germline V gene are SGDLS and YYNGEE. V dropped 0 bases and J dropped 0 bases, with 10 bases sitting between them. Here the CDR3 DNA reads TGTGCCAGCAGCGTAGCGGGGGAGTCCTCTGGAAACACCATATATTTT. This gives the protein CASSVAGESSGNTIYF. Combining the CDR3 with reference TRBV9 and TRBJ1-3 gives the whole variable domain DSGVTQTPKHLITATGQRVTLRCSPRSGDLSVYWYQQSLDQGLQFLIQYYNGEERAKGNILERFSAQQFPDLHSELNLSSLELGDSALYFCASSVAGESSGNTIYFGEGSWLTVV.

The rearrangement links TRBV15 to TRBJ2-2; tentative D call: TRBD1 (5 bases). The germline V and J ends were trimmed by 0 bases and 3 bases, with 8 bases remaining between them. Germline loops: CDR1 LNHNV, CDR2 YYDKDF (reference sequence). The CDR3 extends over 15 amino acids. The CDR3 region has the DNA TGTGCCACCAGCAGAGACTTCAGGGACACCGGGGAGCTGTTTTTT. Translated: CATSRDFRDTGELFF.

The chain recombines TRBV7-9 with TRBJ1-6, with a possible D match to TRBD1 (6 bases). V was pared by 3 bases and J by 8 bases, with 14 bases between. The V gene's germline CDR1 is SEHNR and CDR2 FQNEAQ (reference sequence). This CDR3 region has 15 residues. The CDR3, as DNA: TGTGCCAGCAGCTTTGGGGGGGCGCCTGATTCACCCCTCCACTTT. Its protein is CASSFGGAPDSPLHF.

This chain connects TRBV2 to TRBJ2-7; 9 bases match TRBD1. The CDR3 loop spans 15 amino acids. V shed 8 bases and J 5 bases; nucleotides not matched to a gene: 13. The germline CDR1 and CDR2 sequences are SNHLY and FYNNEI. The CDR3 region has the DNA TGTGCCAGCGTCCGTGTTTGGGACAGGGCCGACGAGCAGTACTTC. It is translated as CASVRVWDRADEQYF.

This clone was counted only a few times. J is TRBJ1-2 and V is TRBV5-6; D gene ambiguous. Trimming shortened V by 2 bases and J by 8 bases, and 16 bases separated the two germline ends. The CDR3 loop spans 14 amino acids. Looked up from germline, CDR1 is SGHDT and CDR2 is YYEEEE. The CDR3 nucleotides read TGTGCCAGCAGCTTTGGTAGGAGGGAAAGGGGCTACACCTTC. This sequence encodes CASSFGRRERGYTF.

The chain carries TRBV7-9 and TRBJ2-3, with D maybe TRBD1 (6 bases). Germline V gene lookup returns CDR1 SEHNR and CDR2 FQNEAQ (reference sequence). This CDR3 has 15 amino acids. The V and J ends lost 4 bases and 3 bases respectively, with 14 bases between them. The CDR3 nucleotides are TGTGCCAGCAGCTCGCAGGGGTTTCTTACAGATACGCAGTATTTT. This gives the protein CASSSQGFLTDTQYF. Full variable domain (missing parts from reference TRBV7-9 and TRBJ2-3): DTGVSQNPRHKITKRGQNVTFRCDPISEHNRLYWYRQTLGQGPEFLTYFQNEAQLEKSRLLSDRFSAERPKGSFSTLEIQRTEQGDSAMYLCASSSQGFLTDTQYFGPGTRLTVL.

This clone has a handful of counts. The genes are TRBV3-1 (or the pseudogene TRBV3-2) and TRBJ1-5; tentative D call: TRBD1 (6 bases). Germline V gene sequence: CDR1 LGHDT, CDR2 YNNKEL (reference sequence). This CDR3 has 14 amino acids. The germline V and J ends were trimmed by 1 base and 3 bases, with 7 bases remaining between them. Written as DNA, the CDR3 is TGTGCCAGCAGCCAAGGGACAGACAATCAGCCCCAGCATTTT. Amino acids: CASSQGTDNQPQHF.

The genes are TRBV6-2 or TRBV6-3 and TRBJ2-7; tentatively, D is TRBD1 (5 bases). Germline V CDR1 and CDR2: MNHEY, SVGEGT. CDR3 length: 19 residues. V was trimmed by 0 bases and J by 1 base, leaving 22 bases between them. The CDR3 spells CASSYSIGQGRTYSYEQYF. The CDR3 nucleotides read TGTGCCAGCAGTTACTCGATCGGGCAGGGTCGGACGTATTCCTACGAGCAGTACTTC.

The rearrangement links TRBV11-2 to TRBJ2-5; the D gene is possibly TRBD2 (6 bases). Germline V lookup: CDR1 SGHAT, CDR2 FQNNGV. The CDR3 runs to 13 residues. V lost 6 bases and J lost 4, with 12 bases in between. The CDR3, as DNA: TGTGCCAGCAGTCTAGTGGGGGGAGAGACCCAGTACTTC. Its protein is CASSLVGGETQYF.